This T cell receptor (beta chain) is from a study of response to subunit inactivated influenza vaccine. TCRdb called the RT-PCR reads again in MiXCR, with one record for every CDR3 protein. The sample contains about 530,000 distinct CDR3 sequences, roughly 10% of which appear only once. Germline lookup yields CDR1 SNHLY and CDR2 FYNNEI. The CDR3 is made up of 13 amino acids. The germline V and J ends were trimmed by 2 bases and 7 bases, with 11 bases remaining between them. V gene TRBV2 combines with J gene TRBJ1-2; D call uncertain. The specimen was PBMCs from blood, collected on the day of vaccination. The source of this sequence is a man aged 50-59 years who received an inactivated influenza vaccine. For the CDR3, the DNA is TGTGCCAGCAGTGAAACCCCCTACTTTGGCTACACCTTC. It encodes CASSETPYFGYTF. The full variable domain, rest sourced from reference TRBV2 and TRBJ1-2, is EPEVTQTPSHQVTQMGQEVILRCVPISNHLYFYWYRQILGQKVEFLVSFYNNEISEKSEIFDDQFSVERPDGSNFTLKIRSTKLEDSAMYFCASSETPYFGYTFGSGTRLTVV.